Sequencing of this T cell receptor (beta chain) was carried out in a study of T cells in Graves' hyperthyroidism and ophthalmopathy. Study observations and caveats: From stable hyperthyroidism, ophthalmopathy was set apart by a 13 V-J model. Blood also contained most expanded thyroid clonotypes above 0.001.

This clonotype was seen repeatedly, ten times or more. What it binds is not known. RNA transcripts provided the source from which TCR beta CDR3 regions were amplified. The TCR CDR3 first-round RT-PCR relied on the HTBI primer set. MiXCR, applied by TCRdb to the multiplex PCR reads, yields one record per CDR3 protein. The data hold 490,000 or so distinct CDR3 sequences, with about 16% observed a single time. V was pared by 4 bases and J by 4 bases, with 6 bases of the junction left unmatched. Germline V gene sequence: CDR1 SGHRS, CDR2 YFSETQ. The CDR3 extends over 14 amino acids. The PBMCs were taken from roughly 10 ml of fresh peripheral blood.

The receptor was derived from a woman aged 25 to 39 with Graves' ophthalmopathy. The chain couples TRBV5-1 to TRBJ1-2; TRBD1 matches at 8 bases. The sequencing input was blood. CDR3 amino acids: CASSPPDRGYGYTF. The CDR3 coding sequence is TGCGCCAGCAGCCCGCCCGACAGGGGCTATGGCTACACCTTC. Full variable domain (outside the CDR3, taken from reference TRBV5-1 and TRBJ1-2): KAGVTQTPRYLIKTRGQQVTLSCSPISGHRSVSWYQQTPGQGLQFLFEYFSETQRNKGNFPGRFSGRQFSNSRSEMNVSTLELGDSALYLCASSPPDRGYGYTFGSGTRLTVV.